The source of this T cell receptor (beta chain) is a study of OX40 agonist ivuxolimab in advanced cancers. Study-wide context: Mean age approximately 66 years, range roughly 20 to 85; just over 80% male. Partial responses were achieved by three patients, one with hepatocellular carcinoma and two with cutaneous melanoma.

A word on this clone: Its antigen is as yet unknown.

Study-level results: In the 0.1 to 3.0 mg/kg range, CD4+ and CD8+ blood T cells had expanded clonally by week 6. Partial responders at 0.1-3.0 mg/kg showed near-lowest clonal expansion.

Repertoires were generated with immunoSEQ multiplex PCR, while TCRdb's copy carries only in-frame clones and drops some. The sample lists 50,000 to 65,000 clones, approximately 75% occurring once. CDR3 length: 19 residues. The germline V gene encodes CDR1 LNHNV and CDR2 YYDKDF (reference sequence). Trimming took 0 bases from V and 2 from J, leaving 21 bases between them. This chain joins TRBV15 and TRBJ2-3, with D perhaps assigned TRBD1 or TRBD2 (5 bases each). The TCR was taken from an adult with an advanced solid tumor such as melanoma, head and neck, liver or kidney cancer. The material sequenced was CD4+ or CD8+ T cells sorted from blood, taken in a trial of the OX40 agonist ivuxolimab. The chain's CDR3 is CATSRDYFAGSTNTDTQYF. Written as DNA, the CDR3 is TGTGCCACCAGCAGAGATTATTTCGCAGGGAGCACTAACACAGATACGCAGTATTTT.